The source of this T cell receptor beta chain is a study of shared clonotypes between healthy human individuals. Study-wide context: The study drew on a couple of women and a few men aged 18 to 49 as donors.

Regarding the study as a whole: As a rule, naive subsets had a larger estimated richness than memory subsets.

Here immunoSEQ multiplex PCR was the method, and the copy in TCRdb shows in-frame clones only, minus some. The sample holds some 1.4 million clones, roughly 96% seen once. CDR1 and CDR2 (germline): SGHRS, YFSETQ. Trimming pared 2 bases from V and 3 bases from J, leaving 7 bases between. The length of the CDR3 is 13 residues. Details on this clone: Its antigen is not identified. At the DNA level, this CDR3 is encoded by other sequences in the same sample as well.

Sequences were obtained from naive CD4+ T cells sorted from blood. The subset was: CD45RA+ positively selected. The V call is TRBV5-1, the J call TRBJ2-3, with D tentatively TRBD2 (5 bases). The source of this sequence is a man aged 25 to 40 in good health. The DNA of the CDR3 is TGCGCCAGCAGCTTAGAGGGAACAGATACGCAGTATTTT. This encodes CASSLEGTDTQYF.